Each of the 30 T cell receptor beta chains below was sequenced from the same sample in a study of Tregs in tolerant kidney transplant recipients. Generated by immunoSEQ multiplex PCR, the TCRdb table keeps only in-frame clones and is missing some. The sample yields approximately 98,000 clones, around 90% seen once. Here the sequenced sample was CD4+ T cells from blood, taken before the transplant. These receptor sequences come from a human donor who received a combined kidney and bone marrow transplant.

This sequence joins TRBV4-1 and TRBJ1-3, with 7 bases identical to TRBD1. The V and J ends lost 1 base and 4 bases, in that order; junction bases with no gene match: 4. This CDR3 is 15 amino acids long. CDR1 is MGHRA and CDR2 is YSYEKL in the germline V gene. CDR3 bases: TGCGCCAGCAGCCAAGTCGGGACAGTAGGAAACACCATATATTTT. Amino acid sequence: CASSQVGTVGNTIYF.

The sample holds a few counts of this clone. The V call is TRBV4-3, the J call TRBJ2-3, with TRBD2 identical over 12 bases. CDR3 length equals 16 residues. Unmatched junction bases numbered 2, after V lost 0 bases and J lost 4 bases. The germline CDR1 and CDR2 sequences are LGHNA and YSLEER. In nucleotides, the CDR3 is TGCGCCAGCAGCCAAGATCTAGCGGGAGGGCCAGATACGCAGTATTTT. As protein: CASSQDLAGGPDTQYF.

This clone has only one observation. The rearrangement links TRBV28 to TRBJ2-5; 14 positions match TRBD2. The ends lost 6 bases at V and 5 bases at J; junction bases unmatched: 8. The CDR3 is 16 amino acids. From germline, CDR1 is MDHEN and CDR2 SYDVKM. CDR3: CASRMTSGRGEETQYF. DNA of the CDR3: TGTGCCAGCAGGATGACTAGCGGGAGGGGGGAGGAGACCCAGTACTTC. The full variable domain, completed using reference TRBV28 and TRBJ2-5, is DVKVTQSSRYLVKRTGEKVFLECVQDMDHENMFWYRQDPGLGLRLIYFSYDVKMKEKGDIPEGYSVSREKKERFSLILESASTNQTSMYLCASRMTSGRGEETQYFGPGTRLLVL.

The rearrangement links TRBV2 to TRBJ2-7; D perhaps matches TRBD2 (5 bases). The CDR3 is 12 amino acids. The V gene lost 5 bases and the J gene lost 7 bases, with 12 bases spanning the gap. Germline V gives CDR1 SNHLY, CDR2 FYNNEI. Written as DNA, the CDR3 is TGTGCCAGCAGTTACGCGGCGGGTGAGCAGTACTTC. Translating gives CASSYAAGEQYF.

CDR3 nucleotides: TGTGCCAGCAGTGAAACAGCGGGGGCCCAAGAGACCCAGTACTTC. Its translation is CASSETAGAQETQYF. The chain combines TRBV6-1 with TRBJ2-5; 8 bases are shared with TRBD2. V shed 2 bases, J shed 1 base, and the junction held 3 bases outside the gene matches. Per germline, CDR1 MNHNS and CDR2 SASEGT. The length of the CDR3 is 15 residues.

In the case of this clone: The identical CDR3 is also encoded by other nucleotide sequences in the sample. This sequence joins TRBV7-2 and TRBJ1-3; D is ambiguous. Germline CDR1 is SGHTA and CDR2 is FQGNSA. V shed 5 bases and J shed 1 base, with 6 bases lying between them. The CDR3 sequence is 13 residues long. The CDR3, as DNA: TGTGCCAGCAGCCCCCTGTCTGGAAACACCATATATTTT. Encoded protein: CASSPLSGNTIYF.

The CDR3 nucleotides read TGTGCCAGCAGCAAGACAGGGGCGCCGAACACTGAAGCTTTCTTT. Protein: CASSKTGAPNTEAFF. The genes are TRBV5-4 and TRBJ1-1; 8 positions agree with TRBD1. The CDR3 is 15 amino acids. Germline CDR1 SGHNT, CDR2 YYREEE (reference sequence). V dropped 4 bases and J dropped 1; count of bases not matched to a gene: 6.

The chain has TRBV5-4 and TRBJ2-7; 7 bases line up with TRBD1. After removal of 2 bases from V and 0 bases from J, the junction contained 11 bases not matched to a gene. The CDR3 extends over 17 amino acids. Germline lookup yields CDR1 SGHNT and CDR2 YYREEE (reference sequence). The CDR3 protein is CASSFRVRRQGSYEQYF. The CDR3 nucleotides read TGTGCCAGCAGCTTTCGAGTACGGAGACAGGGCTCCTACGAGCAGTACTTC.

The V and J genes are TRBV9 and TRBJ1-1, with TRBD1 as a possible D gene (6 bases). Germline values: CDR1 SGDLS, CDR2 YYNGEE. V was shortened by 6 bases and J by 1 base, with 10 bases between the two germline ends. This CDR3 is 13 amino acids long. Here the CDR3 reads CASTQGPNTEAFF. DNA for the CDR3: TGTGCCAGCACCCAGGGGCCGAACACTGAAGCTTTCTTT.

The CDR3 sequence is CASSLGTSGHQETQYF. DNA for the CDR3: TGTGCCAGCAGCCTAGGGACTAGCGGGCACCAAGAGACCCAGTACTTC. V gene TRBV11-2 combines with J gene TRBJ2-5, with 12 bases identical to TRBD2. Germline values: CDR1 SGHAT, CDR2 FQNNGV. This CDR3 contains 16 residues. Trimming cost V 5 bases and J 0 bases; bases outside gene matches: 4.

The chain couples TRBV5-1 to TRBJ1-6, with D hard to call. The CDR3 runs to 13 residues. The ends were cut back, 1 base at V and 8 bases at J, with 7 bases in the middle. Germline V gene sequence: CDR1 SGHRS, CDR2 YFSETQ. The CDR3 sequence is CASSLFADSPLHF. CDR3 bases: TGCGCCAGCAGCTTGTTCGCAGATTCACCCCTCCACTTT.

This chain connects TRBV7-8 to TRBJ2-7, with no clear D. The CDR3 runs to 16 residues. The V and J ends lost 5 bases and 0 bases respectively, with 17 bases between them. Germline V CDR1 and CDR2: SGHVS, FQNEAQ. CDR3 sequence: CASSPRSLVSSYEQYF. In DNA, the CDR3 is TGTGCCAGCAGCCCTAGGTCCTTAGTCAGCTCCTACGAGCAGTACTTC.

The genes are TRBV12-5 and TRBJ1-1; possibly TRBD1 for D (5 bases). Germline V gene data show CDR1 as LGHNT and CDR2 as FRNRAP. The CDR3 loop spans 14 amino acids. V shed 1 base and J shed 6 bases, with 12 bases lying between them. The CDR3 coding sequence is TGTGCTAGTGGTTTGGGTTCAGGGCCAGCTGAAGCTTTCTTT. Amino acid sequence: CASGLGSGPAEAFF.

The V and J genes are TRBV28 and TRBJ2-1; 8 nucleotides align to TRBD2. This CDR3 is 15 amino acids long. In germline, CDR1 is MDHEN, CDR2 SYDVKM. V lost 2 bases to trimming and J lost 5 bases; unmatched junction nucleotides: 5. The CDR3 region has the DNA TGTGCCAGCAGTTTAGCGGGAGGAATCGACAATGAGCAGTTCTTC. It yields the protein CASSLAGGIDNEQFF. The full variable domain, with the rest looked up from reference TRBV28 and TRBJ2-1, is DVKVTQSSRYLVKRTGEKVFLECVQDMDHENMFWYRQDPGLGLRLIYFSYDVKMKEKGDIPEGYSVSREKKERFSLILESASTNQTSMYLCASSLAGGIDNEQFFGPGTRLTVL.

The chain combines TRBV28 with TRBJ1-4, with 7 bases identical to TRBD1. V was pared by 5 bases and J by 4 bases, with 7 bases of the junction left unmatched. The CDR3 is 15 amino acids. Germline-derived CDR1 and CDR2 are MDHEN and SYDVKM. CDR3 DNA: TGTGCCAGCAGTCTAGGGGGACAGCTTAATGAAAAACTGTTTTTT. Amino acid sequence: CASSLGGQLNEKLFF.

This sequence joins TRBV6-5 and TRBJ1-2; D is possibly TRBD1 (6 bases). The CDR3 is made up of 13 amino acids. The V gene lost 2 bases and the J gene lost 6 bases, with 10 bases spanning the gap. Germline V lookup: CDR1 MNHEY, CDR2 SVGAGI. The CDR3 nucleotides are TGTGCCAGCAGTTACGCAGGGGCAAATGGCTACACCTTC. The encoded protein is CASSYAGANGYTF.

V and J are TRBV6-5 and TRBJ1-5, with a possible D match to TRBD1 (6 bases). Trimming pared 5 bases from V and 7 bases from J, leaving 15 bases between. CDR1 is MNHEY and CDR2 is SVGAGI in the germline V gene. There are 14 residues in the CDR3. The CDR3 coding sequence is TGTGCCAGCAGTGGGGGGGCGTTTTGGCAGCCCCAGCATTTT. The encoded protein is CASSGGAFWQPQHF.

The chain uses TRBV6-5 and TRBJ2-7, with D maybe TRBD2 (6 bases). Germline CDR1 and CDR2: MNHEY and SVGAGI. The germline V and J ends were trimmed by 6 bases and 5 bases, with 20 bases remaining between them. The CDR3 covers 15 residues. Written as DNA, the CDR3 is TGTGCCAGCAGAAGCTGGAGGGACCAGGGCCACGAGCAGTACTTC. Amino acid sequence: CASRSWRDQGHEQYF.

Only a few counts were recorded for this clone. This rearrangement joins TRBV5-1 to TRBJ2-2; 8 nucleotides line up with TRBD1. The CDR3 contains 14 residues. J gave up 8 bases and V 4 bases, and 7 bases lay outside the gene matches. Germline V gene lookup returns CDR1 SGHRS and CDR2 YFSETQ. The CDR3 DNA reads TGCGCCAGCAGCATCGGGACAGGACGGGGGGAGCTGTTTTTT. Amino acid sequence: CASSIGTGRGELFF.

V usage is TRBV6-1 and J usage is TRBJ1-1; D is possibly TRBD1 (5 bases). The length of the CDR3 is 15 residues. V lost 2 bases and J 5 bases, leaving 15 bases between the germline ends. Germline V gives CDR1 MNHNS, CDR2 SASEGT. CDR3 sequence reads: CASSERGWKGTEAFF. The CDR3 DNA follows: TGTGCCAGCAGTGAACGGGGGTGGAAGGGGACTGAAGCTTTCTTT.

The CDR3 protein is CSVEDLAPQETQYF. As DNA, the CDR3 is TGCAGCGTTGAAGATCTAGCCCCCCAAGAGACCCAGTACTTC. The rearrangement links TRBV29-1 to TRBJ2-5, with D possibly matching TRBD2 (5 bases). Germline V gives CDR1 SQVTM, CDR2 ANQGSEA. V lost 0 bases and J lost 1, with 9 bases in between. The CDR3 sequence is 14 residues long.

The rearrangement joins TRBV19 to TRBJ1-5, with 8 bases matching TRBD1. CDR3 length: 14 residues. The V gene end was trimmed by 11 bases and the J gene end by 5 bases; junction bases not matched to a gene: 11. Germline lookup yields CDR1 LNHDA and CDR2 SQIVND (reference sequence). The CDR3 DNA sequence: TGTGCCTCCCAGCAGGGGGCGCCTTATCAGCCCCAGCATTTT. Protein product: CASQQGAPYQPQHF.

The chain carries TRBV27 and TRBJ2-7; TRBD2 is a possible D gene (5 bases). Germline loops: CDR1 MNHEY, CDR2 SMNVEV (reference sequence). Trimming took 2 bases from V and 5 from J, leaving 10 bases between them. The CDR3 runs 13 residues. The CDR3 nucleotides read TGTGCCAGCAGTTTACGGGGTAGCGACGAGCAGTACTTC. Translating it yields CASSLRGSDEQYF.

The V call is TRBV6-5, the J call TRBJ1-1; 11 positions agree with TRBD1. The CDR3 is 14 residues long. The V segment lost 5 bases and the J segment 3 bases; nucleotides outside the gene matches: 2. Germline CDR1 MNHEY, CDR2 SVGAGI. CDR3 DNA sequence: TGTGCCAGCAGTGGGGGACAGGGGGACACTGAAGCTTTCTTT. It translates to CASSGGQGDTEAFF.

The table lists this clone with a few counts. This chain uses TRBV5-3 with TRBJ2-7; 11 bases match TRBD2. TRBV5-3 is sorted into the ORF group, with uncertain function. After removal of 4 bases from V and 6 bases from J, the junction contained 9 bases not matched to a gene. CDR3 length: 15 amino acids. CDR3 in amino acids: CARSLTSGMWVEQYF. CDR3 DNA sequence: TGTGCCAGAAGCCTGACTAGCGGGATGTGGGTCGAGCAGTACTTC.

V and J are TRBV4-1 and TRBJ2-7; 12 bases agree with TRBD2. There are 16 residues in the CDR3. V lost 3 bases, J lost 2 bases, and 5 bases stayed unmatched. Germline V lookup: CDR1 MGHRA, CDR2 YSYEKL. This chain's CDR3 is CASSQSTSGGPYEQYF. CDR3 DNA: TGCGCCAGCAGCCAGTCGACTAGCGGGGGTCCCTACGAGCAGTACTTC.

This chain's CDR3 is CASSQGAGTEAFF. CDR3 coding DNA: TGCGCCAGCAGCCAGGGGGCCGGCACTGAAGCTTTCTTT. This chain links TRBV5-1 with TRBJ1-1; 8 nucleotides align to TRBD1. The germline V gene encodes CDR1 SGHRS and CDR2 YFSETQ. The V segment lost 4 bases and the J segment 4 bases; nucleotides outside the gene matches: 3. The CDR3 extends over 13 amino acids.

The V gene is TRBV27, the J gene TRBJ1-1; TRBD1 might be the D (5 bases). The germline V gene has CDR1 MNHEY and CDR2 SMNVEV (reference sequence). The CDR3 is made up of 13 amino acids. Trimming removed 5 bases from V and 7 bases from J, with 14 bases in between. The CDR3 loop is CASSPFAQGEAFF. DNA of the CDR3: TGTGCCAGCAGTCCATTTGCGCAGGGTGAAGCTTTCTTT.

The chain links TRBV9 to TRBJ1-1; TRBD1 matches 8 bases. The CDR3 sequence is 14 residues long. The V gene's germline CDR1 is SGDLS and CDR2 YYNGEE. The V gene end was trimmed by 0 bases and the J gene end by 7 bases; junction bases not matched to a gene: 5. CDR3 sequence (DNA): TGTGCCAGCAGCGTAGTAAACAGGGGGGATGAAGCTTTCTTT. Residues: CASSVVNRGDEAFF.

The V gene is TRBV18, the J gene TRBJ1-5, with D maybe TRBD1 (5 bases). The germline gives CDR1 KGHSH, CDR2 LQKENI. There are 14 residues in the CDR3. V lost 8 bases, J lost 2 bases, and 13 bases lay in between. As DNA, the CDR3 is TGTGCCAGCACTACCGGGGGGGGCAATCAGCCCCAGCATTTT. Its translation is CASTTGGGNQPQHF.